Below are 21 T cell receptor beta chains sequenced from a single sample in a study of blood T cells in healthy people across ages. For the second PCR, which ran for about 6 to 11 cycles, a sample-barcoded 5' primer and a J-beta primer mix were used. TCRdb ran MiXCR on the 5' RACE reads and lists one entry per CDR3 protein. The sample records 1.6 million or so distinct CDR3 sequences, roughly 32% being singletons. The sequenced sample consisted of blood. These receptors were obtained from a woman in her thirties in good health.

The chain carries TRBV7-9 and TRBJ2-3; 7 bases align to TRBD2. The CDR3 loop spans 16 amino acids. CDR1 and CDR2 from the germline V gene are SEHNR and FQNEAQ (reference sequence). V lost 5 bases and J lost 0; bases outside the gene matches: 8. The CDR3 DNA follows: TGTGCCAGCAGCCGTCGCGGGACTACTAGCACAGATACGCAGTATTTT. Its protein is CASSRRGTTSTDTQYF.

The genes are TRBV3-1 and TRBJ2-5, with 10 bases fitting TRBD2. The DNA end is more similar to TRBJ2-7, so the J call may be wrong. The germline gives CDR1 LGHDT, CDR2 YNNKEL (reference sequence). CDR3 size: 15 residues. CDR3 in amino acids: CASSQELAGHYEQYF. CDR3 nucleotide sequence: TGTGCCAGCAGCCAAGAACTAGCGGGGCACTACGAGCAGTACTTC.

V and J are TRBV9 and TRBJ2-7, with TRBD1 identical over 10 bases. Germline V gives CDR1 SGDLS, CDR2 YYNGEE. The CDR3 length is 15 residues. Losses at the gene ends were 0 bases for V and 2 bases for J; bases not matched to a gene: 2. The CDR3 DNA reads TGTGCCAGCAGCGTAGGGGACAGGGGTACCTACGAGCAGTACTTC. Protein product: CASSVGDRGTYEQYF.

This clonotype was counted ten times or more. In nucleotides, the CDR3 is TGTGCCAGCAGGACCGGGCAGGGTGAAGCTTTCTTT. Protein sequence: CASRTGQGEAFF. The chain recombines TRBV6-6 with TRBJ1-1; D may be TRBD1 (5 bases). Looked up from germline, CDR1 is MNHNY and CDR2 is SVGAGI (reference sequence). The CDR3 runs 12 residues. Deletions cut 6 bases from V and 7 bases from J, with 12 bases between.

This clonotype was seen more than once but under ten times. The chain combines TRBV2 with TRBJ1-5; 7 positions agree with TRBD1. The CDR3 length is 15 residues. V lost 2 bases and J lost 4; bases outside the gene matches: 5. Germline lookup yields CDR1 SNHLY and CDR2 FYNNEI. CDR3 bases: TGTGCCAGCAGTGAATGGGGACAGATAAATCAGCCCCAGCATTTT. This codes for CASSEWGQINQPQHF.

This rearrangement joins TRBV20-1 to TRBJ1-5, with D possibly TRBD1 on 5 matching bases. Trimming left V 0 bases short and J 1 base short, with 10 bases between. This CDR3 is built from 15 residues. The V gene's germline CDR1 is DFQATT and CDR2 SNEGSKA (reference sequence). In DNA form, the CDR3 reads TGCAGTGCTAGAGACAGGGCGCGAAGCAATCAGCCCCAGCATTTT. As protein: CSARDRARSNQPQHF.

This sequence joins TRBV20-1 and TRBJ2-2; TRBD1 is a possible D gene (6 bases). Trimming took 7 bases from V and 4 from J, leaving 16 bases between them. The germline gives CDR1 DFQATT, CDR2 SNEGSKA (reference sequence). The CDR3 runs 14 residues. This CDR3 is CSVADSGGTGELFF. CDR3 DNA sequence: TGCAGTGTCGCGGACAGTGGGGGCACCGGGGAGCTGTTTTTT.

This clonotype has a count of ten or more. J is TRBJ2-1 and V is TRBV24-1; D might be TRBD1 or TRBD2, each matching 5 bases. V was pared by 8 bases and J by 9 bases, with 25 bases between. The CDR3 runs to 16 residues. Germline V gene lookup returns CDR1 KGHDR and CDR2 SFDVKD. CDR3 sequence (DNA): TGTGCCACCATCAATTCCGGGACCGCTGTGGTAGGTGAGCAGTTCTTC. Protein product: CATINSGTAVVGEQFF.

J is TRBJ2-5 and V is TRBV6-5; 7 bases are a match to TRBD2. Germline values: CDR1 MNHEY, CDR2 SVGAGI. V trimming: 4 bases; J trimming: 2 bases; junction bases outside the gene matches: 4. CDR3 size: 14 residues. The chain's CDR3 is CASSSAGKQETQYF. The CDR3 DNA is TGTGCCAGCAGTTCAGCGGGGAAACAAGAGACCCAGTACTTC.

This clonotype was seen more than once but under ten times. The rearrangement uses TRBV4-2 and TRBJ2-1, with D possibly being TRBD2 (6 bases). This CDR3 region has 18 residues. Looked up from germline, CDR1 is LGHNA and CDR2 is YNFKEQ. V shed 0 bases and J shed 6 bases, with 21 bases lying between them. CDR3 protein: CASSQDREGRGRGNEQFF. In DNA, the CDR3 is TGTGCCAGCAGCCAAGATCGTGAGGGGCGGGGTCGGGGCAATGAGCAGTTCTTC.

Comments on this clonotype: A junction end diverges from the germline sequence, so it may reflect a read error. The genes are TRBV29-1 and TRBJ2-7; TRBD1 might be the D (6 bases). Germline lookup yields CDR1 SQVTM and CDR2 ANQGSEA. The CDR3 has 14 residues. This CDR3 is CSAETMGQPYEQYF. In DNA, the CDR3 is TGCAGCGCTGAAACAATGGGACAACCCTACGAGCAGTACTTC.

V gene TRBV18 combines with J gene TRBJ2-5, with D possibly matching TRBD1 (6 bases). Per the germline V gene, CDR1 is KGHSH and CDR2 is LQKENI. The CDR3 loop spans 15 amino acids. The V end was cut by 6 bases, the J end by 0 bases, with 14 bases between. The CDR3 spells CASSRQAGDQETQYF. CDR3 sequence (DNA): TGTGCCAGCTCGCGCCAGGCAGGGGACCAAGAGACCCAGTACTTC.

This clonotype showed up just a few times. V is TRBV10-3 and J is TRBJ2-3, with D unresolved. Looked up from germline, CDR1 is ENHRY and CDR2 is SYGVKD. Trimming shortened V by 2 bases and J by 4 bases, and 16 bases separated the two germline ends. The CDR3 contains 16 residues. CDR3 DNA sequence: TGTGCCATCAGTGAGGCGGACGTCGGGTACGCAGATACGCAGTATTTT. It is translated as CAISEADVGYADTQYF.

This clonotype has at least ten counts. This sequence joins TRBV12-3 or TRBV12-4 and TRBJ2-3; 10 bases line up with TRBD2. CDR3 length equals 15 residues. Unmatched junction bases numbered 4, after V lost 6 bases and J lost 1 base. Here the CDR3 DNA reads TGTGCCAGCAGATCCGGGACTAGCGGCACAGATACGCAGTATTTT. This gives the protein CASRSGTSGTDTQYF.

This clonotype came up a few times. The chain combines TRBV27 with TRBJ2-1, with D uncertain. The CDR3 runs to 14 residues. Germline V gene lookup returns CDR1 MNHEY and CDR2 SMNVEV (reference sequence). V lost 5 bases and J 5 bases, leaving 13 bases between the germline ends. The CDR3 nucleotides read TGTGCCAGCAGTCCCTCGCACCCAAACAATGAGCAGTTCTTC. Translating gives CASSPSHPNNEQFF.

As regards this clonotype: A much more abundant neighbour one base away suggests this may be a read error. The rearrangement uses TRBV27 and TRBJ1-1, with D perhaps TRBD1 (6 bases). The CDR3 is made up of 15 amino acids. Germline V lookup: CDR1 MNHEY, CDR2 SMNVEV (reference sequence). Deletions cut 6 bases from V and 1 base from J, with 15 bases between. The CDR3 loop reads CASSRPGQSNTEAFF. The CDR3 DNA follows: TGTGCCAGCAGCCGACCGGGACAATCGAACACTGAAGCTTTCTTT.

The CDR3 DNA follows: TGTGCCAGCTCACCGAGGTTGGGGGAAGCTTTCTTT. It is translated as CASSPRLGEAFF. The J gene is TRBJ1-1, the V gene TRBV18; D unresolved. The ends were cut back, 3 bases at V and 8 bases at J, with 10 bases in the middle. CDR3 length: 12 amino acids. CDR1 KGHSH and CDR2 LQKENI come from the germline V gene.

This clonotype was counted between two and nine times. The chain uses TRBV5-1 and TRBJ2-7, with D perhaps TRBD1 (5 bases). The CDR3 has 15 amino acids. Looked up from germline, CDR1 is SGHRS and CDR2 is YFSETQ. V was shortened by 0 bases and J by 3 bases, with 13 bases between the two germline ends. DNA for the CDR3: TGCGCCAGCAGCTTGGCCGAAGGGGCCGGCTACGAGCAGTACTTC. It translates to CASSLAEGAGYEQYF.

The chain combines TRBV28 with TRBJ1-1, with D uncertain. The germline V gene encodes CDR1 MDHEN and CDR2 SYDVKM. Trimming removed 1 base from V and 6 bases from J, with 12 bases in between. This CDR3 contains 14 residues. CDR3 protein: CASSLSSLASEAFF. In DNA form, the CDR3 reads TGTGCCAGCAGTTTATCTTCACTGGCCTCTGAAGCTTTCTTT.

This clonotype has more than one count but fewer than ten. This chain joins TRBV28 and TRBJ1-2, with D possibly being TRBD1 (6 bases). Germline V gene data show CDR1 as MDHEN and CDR2 as SYDVKM. The CDR3 has 15 residues. Trimming stripped 7 bases from V and 4 bases from J, with 19 bases between. DNA of the CDR3: TGTGCCAGCACCTTTCCGACAGGTTCGGGCTATGGCTACACCTTC. It codes for CASTFPTGSGYGYTF.

Many counts were recorded for this clonotype. The CDR3 loop is CSASNRLSSSYNEQFF. As DNA, the CDR3 is TGCAGTGCTAGTAACCGACTCTCAAGCTCCTACAATGAGCAGTTCTTC. The V call is TRBV20-1, the J call TRBJ2-1; D uncertain. CDR1 and CDR2 (germline): DFQATT, SNEGSKA (reference sequence). The V gene lost 3 bases and the J gene lost 0 bases, with 15 bases spanning the gap. The CDR3 runs to 16 residues.